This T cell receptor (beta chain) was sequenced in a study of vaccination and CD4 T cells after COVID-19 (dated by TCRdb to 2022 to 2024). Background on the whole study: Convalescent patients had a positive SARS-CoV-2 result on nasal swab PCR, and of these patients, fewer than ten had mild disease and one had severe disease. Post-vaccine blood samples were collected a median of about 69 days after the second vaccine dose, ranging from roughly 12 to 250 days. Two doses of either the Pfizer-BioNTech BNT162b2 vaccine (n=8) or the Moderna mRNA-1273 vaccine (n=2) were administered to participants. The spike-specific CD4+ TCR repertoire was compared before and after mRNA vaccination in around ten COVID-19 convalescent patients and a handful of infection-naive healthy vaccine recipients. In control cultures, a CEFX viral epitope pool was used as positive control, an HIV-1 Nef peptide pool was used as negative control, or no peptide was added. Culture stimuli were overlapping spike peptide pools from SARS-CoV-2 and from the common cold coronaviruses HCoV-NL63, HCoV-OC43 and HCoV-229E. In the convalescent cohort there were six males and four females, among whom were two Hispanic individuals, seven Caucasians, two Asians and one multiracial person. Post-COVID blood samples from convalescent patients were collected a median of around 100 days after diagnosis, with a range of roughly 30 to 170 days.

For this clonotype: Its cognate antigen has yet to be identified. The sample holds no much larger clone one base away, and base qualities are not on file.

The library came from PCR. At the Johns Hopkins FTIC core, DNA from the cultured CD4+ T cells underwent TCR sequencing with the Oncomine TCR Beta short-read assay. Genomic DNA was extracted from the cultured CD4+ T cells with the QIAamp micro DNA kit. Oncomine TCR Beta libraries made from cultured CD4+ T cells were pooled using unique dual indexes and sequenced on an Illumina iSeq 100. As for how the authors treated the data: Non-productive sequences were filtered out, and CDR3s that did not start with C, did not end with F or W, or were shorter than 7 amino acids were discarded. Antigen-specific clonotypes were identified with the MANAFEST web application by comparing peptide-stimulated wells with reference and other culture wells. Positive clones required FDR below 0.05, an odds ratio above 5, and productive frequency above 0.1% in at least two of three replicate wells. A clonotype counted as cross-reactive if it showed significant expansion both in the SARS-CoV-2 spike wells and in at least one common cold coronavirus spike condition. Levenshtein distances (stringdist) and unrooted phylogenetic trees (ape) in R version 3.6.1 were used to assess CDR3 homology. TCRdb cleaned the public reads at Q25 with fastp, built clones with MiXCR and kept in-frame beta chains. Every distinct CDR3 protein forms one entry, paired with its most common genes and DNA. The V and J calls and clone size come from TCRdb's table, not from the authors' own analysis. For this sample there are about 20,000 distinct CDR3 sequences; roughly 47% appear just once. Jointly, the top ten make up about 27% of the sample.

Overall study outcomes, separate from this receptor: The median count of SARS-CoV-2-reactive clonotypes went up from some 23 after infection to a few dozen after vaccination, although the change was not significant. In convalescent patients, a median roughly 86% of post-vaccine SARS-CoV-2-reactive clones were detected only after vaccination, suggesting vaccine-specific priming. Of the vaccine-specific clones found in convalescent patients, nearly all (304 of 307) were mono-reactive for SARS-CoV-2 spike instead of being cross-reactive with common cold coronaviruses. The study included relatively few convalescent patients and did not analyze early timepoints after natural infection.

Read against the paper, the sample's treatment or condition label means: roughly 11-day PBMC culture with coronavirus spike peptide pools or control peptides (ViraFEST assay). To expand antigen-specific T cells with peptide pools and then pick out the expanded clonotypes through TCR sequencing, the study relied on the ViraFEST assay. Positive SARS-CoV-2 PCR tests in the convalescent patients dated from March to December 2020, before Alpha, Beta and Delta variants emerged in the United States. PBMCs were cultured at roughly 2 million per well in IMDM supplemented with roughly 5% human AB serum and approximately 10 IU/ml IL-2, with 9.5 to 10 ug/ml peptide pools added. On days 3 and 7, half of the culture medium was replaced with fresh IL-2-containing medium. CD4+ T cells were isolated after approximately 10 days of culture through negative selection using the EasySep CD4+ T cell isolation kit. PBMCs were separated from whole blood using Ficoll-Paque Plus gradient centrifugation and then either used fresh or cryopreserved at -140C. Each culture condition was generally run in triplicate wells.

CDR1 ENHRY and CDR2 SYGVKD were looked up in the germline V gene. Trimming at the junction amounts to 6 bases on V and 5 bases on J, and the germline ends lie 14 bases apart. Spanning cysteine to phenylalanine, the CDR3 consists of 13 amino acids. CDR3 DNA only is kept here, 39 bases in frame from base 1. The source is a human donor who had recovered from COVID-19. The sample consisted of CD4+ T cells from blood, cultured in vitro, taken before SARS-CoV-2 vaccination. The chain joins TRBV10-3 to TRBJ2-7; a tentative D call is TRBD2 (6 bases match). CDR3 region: CAISAGPEDEQYF. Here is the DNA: TGTGCCATCAGCGCGGGACCCGAGGACGAGCAGTACTTC.